The rows below give T cell receptor beta chains drawn from one sample of a study of T cells after yellow fever vaccination. Each CDR3 protein is one row after TCRdb ran MiXCR on the 5' RACE reads. The sample lists nearly 550,000 distinct CDR3 sequences; 15% to 20% were seen once. Sequences were derived from PBMCs, sampled 15 days after the yellow fever booster vaccination. Receptor source: a man younger than 45 who received the YFV17D yellow fever vaccine. Both conserved end residues are part of each CDR3. The D gene is left open where the match is weak. Size tells how often a clone was seen (once, few, many) or the class of an expanded clone, and some rows leave it out.

clone size: few
V gene: TRBV18
J gene: TRBJ2-7
D gene: TRBD1
CDR3 DNA: TGTGCCAGCTCACGACAGGGGGATGCCTACGAGCAGTACTTC
CDR3 protein: CASSRQGDAYEQYF

clone size: few
V gene: TRBV5-4
J gene: TRBJ2-3
D gene: -
CDR3 DNA: TGTGCCAGCAGCTTGGACGGGCCAACAGATACGCAGTATTTT
CDR3 protein: CASSLDGPTDTQYF

clone size: few
V gene: TRBV12-3/TRBV12-4
J gene: TRBJ1-6
D gene: -
CDR3 DNA: TGTGCCAGCAGTTTCTATTCGGATTCACCCCTCCACTTT
CDR3 protein: CASSFYSDSPLHF

clone size: -
V gene: TRBV24-1
J gene: TRBJ2-3
D gene: TRBD2
CDR3 DNA: TGTGCCACCAGTATCGGGACTAACGCAGATACGCAGTATTTT
CDR3 protein: CATSIGTNADTQYF

clone size: -
V gene: TRBV29-1
J gene: TRBJ2-3
D gene: TRBD2
CDR3 DNA: TGCAGCGTTGTTCTAGCGGGAGGGGGAAGCACAGATACGCAGTATTTT
CDR3 protein: CSVVLAGGGSTDTQYF

clone size: -
V gene: TRBV29-1
J gene: TRBJ2-1
D gene: TRBD1
CDR3 DNA: TGCAGCGTTACTTATCACAGGGGAAGCAATGAGCAGTTCTTC
CDR3 protein: CSVTYHRGSNEQFF

clone size: -
V gene: TRBV6-5
J gene: TRBJ1-1
D gene: -
CDR3 DNA: TGTGCCAGCAGTTTTACAGGGAACATCGCTGAAGCTTTCTTT
CDR3 protein: CASSFTGNIAEAFF

clone size: many
V gene: TRBV5-1
J gene: TRBJ2-3
D gene: -
CDR3 DNA: TGTGCCAGCAGCTTCTCCTCCACAGATACGCAGTATTTT
CDR3 protein: CASSFSSTDTQYF

clone size: -
V gene: TRBV14
J gene: TRBJ2-7
D gene: -
CDR3 DNA: TGTGCCAGCAGCCATCAACTAGGGTATAACCACTACGAGCAGTACTTC
CDR3 protein: CASSHQLGYNHYEQYF

clone size: -
V gene: TRBV20-1
J gene: TRBJ2-6
D gene: -
CDR3 DNA: TGCAGTGCTCTCCTCCCGGGGACTGGGGCCAACGTCCTGACTTTC
CDR3 protein: CSALLPGTGANVLTF

clone size: -
V gene: TRBV4-1
J gene: TRBJ2-5
D gene: TRBD1
CDR3 DNA: TGCGCCAGCAGCCCAGGGACAGTTCAGTACTTC
CDR3 protein: CASSPGTVQYF

clone size: -
V gene: TRBV28
J gene: TRBJ1-3
D gene: -
CDR3 DNA: TGTGCCAGCAGCCTTCTCTCTGGAAACACCATATATTTT
CDR3 protein: CASSLLSGNTIYF

clone size: -
V gene: TRBV6-2/TRBV6-3
J gene: TRBJ2-3
D gene: -
CDR3 DNA: TGTGCCAGCAGTCAGGGGGGCCCCGCGGATACGCAGTATTTT
CDR3 protein: CASSQGGPADTQYF

clone size: few
V gene: TRBV5-6
J gene: TRBJ2-5
D gene: -
CDR3 DNA: TGTGCCAGCAGCTTGTCTAGAGGGGAACAAGAGACCCAGTACTTC
CDR3 protein: CASSLSRGEQETQYF

clone size: few
V gene: TRBV28
J gene: TRBJ2-7
D gene: -
CDR3 DNA: TGTGCCAGCAGCCAGAGTAGGTACGAGCAGTACTTC
CDR3 protein: CASSQSRYEQYF

clone size: -
V gene: TRBV7-2
J gene: TRBJ2-7
D gene: -
CDR3 DNA: TGTGCCAGCAGCTTAGTTGGGGGACTCGAGCAGTACTTC
CDR3 protein: CASSLVGGLEQYF

clone size: many
V gene: TRBV12-3/TRBV12-4
J gene: TRBJ2-7
D gene: TRBD1
CDR3 DNA: TGTGCCAGCAGTTTGACAGGGGGGGAGCAGTACTTC
CDR3 protein: CASSLTGGEQYF

clone size: many
V gene: TRBV12-3/TRBV12-4
J gene: TRBJ2-2
D gene: -
CDR3 DNA: TGTGCCAGTTCAGTTACACCGGGGGTCCCCGGGGAGCTGTTTTTT
CDR3 protein: CASSVTPGVPGELFF

clone size: -
V gene: TRBV9
J gene: TRBJ2-7
D gene: -
CDR3 DNA: TGTGCCAGCAGCGTAGGTGCGGGACCGTACGAGCAGTACTTC
CDR3 protein: CASSVGAGPYEQYF

clone size: few
V gene: TRBV10-3
J gene: TRBJ2-2
D gene: -
CDR3 DNA: TGTGCCCTCTCCTGGGCAGCGAACACCGGGGAGCTGTTTTTT
CDR3 protein: CALSWAANTGELFF

clone size: few
V gene: TRBV29-1
J gene: TRBJ2-7
D gene: -
CDR3 DNA: TGCAGCGTCGGTCACAGGGTCCACGAGCAGTACTTC
CDR3 protein: CSVGHRVHEQYF

clone size: -
V gene: TRBV24-1
J gene: TRBJ2-1
D gene: -
CDR3 DNA: TGTGCCACCAGTGGGGGGGCGATGGATGAGCAGTTCTTC
CDR3 protein: CATSGGAMDEQFF

clone size: few
V gene: TRBV20-1
J gene: TRBJ2-1
D gene: -
CDR3 DNA: TGCAGTGCTAGAGGGACTATCTCCTACAATGAGCAGTTCTTC
CDR3 protein: CSARGTISYNEQFF

clone size: few
V gene: TRBV20-1
J gene: TRBJ2-7
D gene: TRBD1
CDR3 DNA: TGCAGTGCTAGCAGGGGGCGCTCCTACGAGCAGTACTTC
CDR3 protein: CSASRGRSYEQYF

clone size: -
V gene: TRBV7-8
J gene: TRBJ2-7
D gene: TRBD2
CDR3 DNA: TGTGCCAGCAGCTTAGCGGTAGCGGGAGATCCGTACGAGCAGTACTTC
CDR3 protein: CASSLAVAGDPYEQYF

clone size: few
V gene: TRBV2
J gene: TRBJ2-3
D gene: -
CDR3 DNA: TGTGCCAGCAGGGGGAACGTCCCGGCCACCACTGGCACAGATACGCAGTATTTT
CDR3 protein: CASRGNVPATTGTDTQYF

clone size: few
V gene: TRBV28
J gene: TRBJ1-1
D gene: -
CDR3 DNA: TGTGCCAGCAGTTTAGTCGGGACTGCGGCTTTCTTT
CDR3 protein: CASSLVGTAAFF

clone size: many
V gene: TRBV4-3
J gene: TRBJ2-1
D gene: TRBD2
CDR3 DNA: TGCGCCAGCAGCCAAGGCGGGCTAGCGGACAACTACAATGAGCAGTTCTTC
CDR3 protein: CASSQGGLADNYNEQFF

clone size: few
V gene: TRBV7-8
J gene: TRBJ2-1
D gene: TRBD2
CDR3 DNA: TGTGCCAGCAGCTCATCCTCCGGGACTATACGTCACAATGAGCAGTTCTTC
CDR3 protein: CASSSSSGTIRHNEQFF

clone size: few
V gene: TRBV5-1
J gene: TRBJ2-2
D gene: -
CDR3 DNA: TGCGCCAGCATAAGGAGACCCTACGACGGGGAGCTGTTTTTT
CDR3 protein: CASIRRPYDGELFF

clone size: -
V gene: TRBV7-9
J gene: TRBJ2-1
D gene: -
CDR3 DNA: TGTGCCAGCAGTGACTGGACTAACTACAATGAGCAGTTCTTC
CDR3 protein: CASSDWTNYNEQFF

clone size: -
V gene: TRBV2
J gene: TRBJ2-1
D gene: -
CDR3 DNA: TGTGCCAGCAGTGACACTCCCGGACACCCCTTCTTC
CDR3 protein: CASSDTPGHPFF

clone size: few
V gene: TRBV20-1
J gene: TRBJ2-2
D gene: -
CDR3 DNA: TGCAGTGCGGGTGCCGGGCCCGGGGAGCTGTTTTTT
CDR3 protein: CSAGAGPGELFF

clone size: -
V gene: TRBV2
J gene: TRBJ2-5
D gene: -
CDR3 DNA: TGTGCCAGCAGTTGGGACTTCCAAGAGACCCAGTACTTC
CDR3 protein: CASSWDFQETQYF

clone size: few
V gene: TRBV20-1
J gene: TRBJ2-1
D gene: -
CDR3 DNA: TGCAGTGCTAGATCGGGGGCCCCTCGAACGAGGCTGTTCTTC
CDR3 protein: CSARSGAPRTRLFF

clone size: -
V gene: TRBV7-2
J gene: TRBJ2-5
D gene: TRBD1
CDR3 DNA: TGTGCCAGCAGCGTTGTGACAGGGGGCGAGGAGACCCAGTACTTC
CDR3 protein: CASSVVTGGEETQYF

clone size: few
V gene: TRBV20-1
J gene: TRBJ2-3
D gene: -
CDR3 DNA: TGCAGGGGGATCGGTAGCACAGATACGCAGTATTTT
CDR3 protein: CRGIGSTDTQYF

clone size: -
V gene: TRBV5-1
J gene: TRBJ1-5
D gene: -
CDR3 DNA: TGCGCCAGCAGCCCGGGGGGCGGGGGACATCAGCCCCAGCATTTT
CDR3 protein: CASSPGGGGHQPQHF

clone size: -
V gene: TRBV20-1
J gene: TRBJ2-7
D gene: TRBD1
CDR3 DNA: TGCAGTGCTGTCACCGGGACAGGGTTCGAGCAGTACTTC
CDR3 protein: CSAVTGTGFEQYF

clone size: -
V gene: TRBV5-1
J gene: TRBJ2-5
D gene: TRBD2
CDR3 DNA: TGCGCCACCGCCGAGACTAGCGGGAGAGAGACCCAGTACTTC
CDR3 protein: CATAETSGRETQYF

clone size: -
V gene: TRBV7-9
J gene: TRBJ2-1
D gene: TRBD1
CDR3 DNA: TGTGCCAGCAGCTTAGTAGGAAGACAGGGTCTCTACAATGAGCAGTTCTTC
CDR3 protein: CASSLVGRQGLYNEQFF

clone size: few
V gene: TRBV6-5
J gene: TRBJ2-5
D gene: -
CDR3 DNA: TGTGCCAGCAGTTTTCGACCTACTTCGGCAGAGACCCAGTACTTC
CDR3 protein: CASSFRPTSAETQYF